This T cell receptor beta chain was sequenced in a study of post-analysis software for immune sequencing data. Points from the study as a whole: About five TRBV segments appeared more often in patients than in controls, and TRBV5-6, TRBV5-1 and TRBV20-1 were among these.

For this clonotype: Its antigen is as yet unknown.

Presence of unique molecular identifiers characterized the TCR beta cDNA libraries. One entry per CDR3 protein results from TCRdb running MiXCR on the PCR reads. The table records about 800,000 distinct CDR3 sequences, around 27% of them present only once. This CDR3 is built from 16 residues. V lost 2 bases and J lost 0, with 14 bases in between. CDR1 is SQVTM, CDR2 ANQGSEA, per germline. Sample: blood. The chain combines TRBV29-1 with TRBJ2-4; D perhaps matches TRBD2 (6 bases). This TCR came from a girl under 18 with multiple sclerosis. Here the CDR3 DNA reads TGCAGCGTTGAATCACGGGACTTCGCAGCCAAAAACATTCAGTACTTC. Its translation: CSVESRDFAAKNIQYF.